A selection of T cell receptor beta chains follows, all from one sample in a study of T-cell memory formation after mild COVID-19. One entry per CDR3 protein results from TCRdb running MiXCR on the 5' RACE reads. The sample lists 500,000 to 650,000 distinct CDR3 sequences; less than 25% were seen once. The sample was PBMCs or a T cell subset sorted from them (not recorded which). Receptor source: an adult woman who had mild COVID-19 (a few samples of this study predate the infection). Cell type and time point are not known. CDR3s include the opening cysteine and the closing phenylalanine or tryptophan. The order of the fields is D gene, V gene, J gene, clone size, CDR3 DNA, CDR3 protein. A D gene is named only where the DNA matches it firmly. Expanded clones get a size class; other rows say once, few or many, or leave the size out.

NA	TRBV10-3	TRBJ2-5	NA	TGTGCCATCAGTGAATTCGCGGACGGACAAGAGACCCAGTACTTC	CAISEFADGQETQYF
NA	TRBV29-1	TRBJ1-1	NA	TGCAGCGTTGAACTGGACAGCAGATTGAACACTGAAGCTTTCTTT	CSVELDSRLNTEAFF
NA	TRBV27	TRBJ2-7	few	TGTGCCAGCAGTTTAGTCGCCGGGACAATGTACGAGCAGTACTTC	CASSLVAGTMYEQYF
NA	TRBV6-1	TRBJ1-2	NA	TGTGCCAGCAGTGACAAGGGGCCGAATGGCTACACCTTC	CASSDKGPNGYTF
NA	TRBV6-2/TRBV6-3	TRBJ2-2	few	TGTGCCAGCCGTTGGCAACCCGGGGAGCTGTTTTTT	CASRWQPGELFF
NA	TRBV3-1	TRBJ2-5	few	TGTGCCAGCAGCCAAGACAGGGCCTTGGAGACCCAGTACTTC	CASSQDRALETQYF
NA	TRBV7-2	TRBJ1-3	NA	TGTGCCAGCAGCTCGCAGGGAAACACCATATATTTT	CASSSQGNTIYF
NA	TRBV7-6	TRBJ2-2	NA	TGTGCCAGCAGCTTAGTCGCGCCAACCAGCACCGGGGAGCTGTTTTTT	CASSLVAPTSTGELFF
NA	TRBV4-1	TRBJ1-6	NA	TGCGCCAGCAGCCAAGTTATAGATTATAATTCACCCCTCCACTTT	CASSQVIDYNSPLHF
TRBD2	TRBV12-3/TRBV12-4	TRBJ2-5	few	TGTGCCAGCAGTTTAAGACTAGCGTCAGAGACCCAGTACTTC	CASSLRLASETQYF